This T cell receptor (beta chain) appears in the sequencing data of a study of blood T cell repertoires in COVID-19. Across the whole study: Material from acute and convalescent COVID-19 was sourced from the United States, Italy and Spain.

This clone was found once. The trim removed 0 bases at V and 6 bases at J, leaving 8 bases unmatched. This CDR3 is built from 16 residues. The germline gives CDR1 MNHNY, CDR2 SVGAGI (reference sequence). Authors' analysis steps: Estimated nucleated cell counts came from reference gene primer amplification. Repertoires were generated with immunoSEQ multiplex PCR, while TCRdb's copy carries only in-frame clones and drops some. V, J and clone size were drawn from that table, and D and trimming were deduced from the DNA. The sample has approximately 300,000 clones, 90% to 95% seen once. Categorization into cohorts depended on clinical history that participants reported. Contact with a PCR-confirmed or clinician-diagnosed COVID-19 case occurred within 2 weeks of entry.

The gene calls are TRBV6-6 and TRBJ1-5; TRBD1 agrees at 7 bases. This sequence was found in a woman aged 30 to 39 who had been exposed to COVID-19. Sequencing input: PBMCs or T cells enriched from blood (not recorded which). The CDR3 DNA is TGTGCCAGCAGTTACTCGATAACAGGGGCGAGTCAGCCCCAGCATTTT. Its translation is CASSYSITGASQPQHF.